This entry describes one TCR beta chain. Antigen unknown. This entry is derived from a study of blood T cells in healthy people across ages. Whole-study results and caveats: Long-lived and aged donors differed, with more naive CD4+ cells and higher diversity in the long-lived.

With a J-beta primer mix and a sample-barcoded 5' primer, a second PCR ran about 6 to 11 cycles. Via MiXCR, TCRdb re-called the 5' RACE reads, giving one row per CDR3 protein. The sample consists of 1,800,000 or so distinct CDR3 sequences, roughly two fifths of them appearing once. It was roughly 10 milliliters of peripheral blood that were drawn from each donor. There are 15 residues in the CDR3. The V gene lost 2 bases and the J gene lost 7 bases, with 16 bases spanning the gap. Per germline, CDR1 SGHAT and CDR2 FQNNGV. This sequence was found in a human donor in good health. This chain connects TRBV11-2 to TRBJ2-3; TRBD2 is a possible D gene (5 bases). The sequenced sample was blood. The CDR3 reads CASSLSRGFGNTQYF. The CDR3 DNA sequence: TGTGCCAGCAGCTTATCCCGAGGGTTTGGCAATACGCAGTATTTT.